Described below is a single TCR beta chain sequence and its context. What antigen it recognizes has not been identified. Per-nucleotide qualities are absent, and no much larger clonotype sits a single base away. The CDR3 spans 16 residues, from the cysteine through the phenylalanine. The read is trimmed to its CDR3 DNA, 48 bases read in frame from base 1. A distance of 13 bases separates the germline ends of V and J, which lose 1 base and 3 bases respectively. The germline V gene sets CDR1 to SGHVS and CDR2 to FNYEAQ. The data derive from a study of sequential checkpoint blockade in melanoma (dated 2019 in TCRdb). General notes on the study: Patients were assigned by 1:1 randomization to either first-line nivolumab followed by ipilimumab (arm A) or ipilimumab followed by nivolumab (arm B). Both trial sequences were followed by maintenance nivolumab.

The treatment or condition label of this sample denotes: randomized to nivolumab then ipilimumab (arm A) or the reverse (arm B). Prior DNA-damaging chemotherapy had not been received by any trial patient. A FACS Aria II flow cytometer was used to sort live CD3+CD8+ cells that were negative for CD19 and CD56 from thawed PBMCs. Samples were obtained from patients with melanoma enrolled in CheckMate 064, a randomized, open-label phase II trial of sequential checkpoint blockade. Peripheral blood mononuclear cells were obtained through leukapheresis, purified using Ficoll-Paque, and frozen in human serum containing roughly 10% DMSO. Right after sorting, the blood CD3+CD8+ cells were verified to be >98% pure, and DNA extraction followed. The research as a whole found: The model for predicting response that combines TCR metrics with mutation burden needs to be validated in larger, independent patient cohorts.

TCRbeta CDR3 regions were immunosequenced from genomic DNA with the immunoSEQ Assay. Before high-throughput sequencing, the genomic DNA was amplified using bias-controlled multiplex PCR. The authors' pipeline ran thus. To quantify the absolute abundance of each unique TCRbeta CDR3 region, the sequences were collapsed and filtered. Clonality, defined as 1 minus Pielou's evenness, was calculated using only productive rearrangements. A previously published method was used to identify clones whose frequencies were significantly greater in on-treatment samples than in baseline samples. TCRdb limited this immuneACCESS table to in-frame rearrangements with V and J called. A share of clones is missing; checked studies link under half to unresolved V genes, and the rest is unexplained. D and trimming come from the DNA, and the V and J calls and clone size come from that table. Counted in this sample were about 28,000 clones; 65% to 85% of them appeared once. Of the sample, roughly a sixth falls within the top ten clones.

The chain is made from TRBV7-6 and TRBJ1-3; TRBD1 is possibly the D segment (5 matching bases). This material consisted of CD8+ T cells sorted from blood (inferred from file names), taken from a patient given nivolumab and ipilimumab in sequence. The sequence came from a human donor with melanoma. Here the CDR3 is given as CASSLGMGQLGNTIYF. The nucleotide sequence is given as TGTGCCAGCAGCTTAGGCATGGGGCAGCTTGGAAACACCATATATTTT.